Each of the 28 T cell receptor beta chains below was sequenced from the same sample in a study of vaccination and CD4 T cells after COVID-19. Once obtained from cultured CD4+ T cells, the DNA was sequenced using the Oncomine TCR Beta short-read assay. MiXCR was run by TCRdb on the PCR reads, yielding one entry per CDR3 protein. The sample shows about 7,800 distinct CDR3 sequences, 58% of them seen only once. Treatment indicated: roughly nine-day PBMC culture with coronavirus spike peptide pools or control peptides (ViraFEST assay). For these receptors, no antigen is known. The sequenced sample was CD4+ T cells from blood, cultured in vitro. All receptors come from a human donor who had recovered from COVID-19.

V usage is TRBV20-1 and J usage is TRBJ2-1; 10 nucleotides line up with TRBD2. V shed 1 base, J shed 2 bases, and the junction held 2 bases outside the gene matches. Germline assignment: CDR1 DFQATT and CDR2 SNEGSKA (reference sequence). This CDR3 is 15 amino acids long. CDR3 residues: CSARVAGGPYNEQFF. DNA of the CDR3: TGCAGTGCTAGAGTAGCGGGAGGTCCCTACAATGAGCAGTTCTTC.

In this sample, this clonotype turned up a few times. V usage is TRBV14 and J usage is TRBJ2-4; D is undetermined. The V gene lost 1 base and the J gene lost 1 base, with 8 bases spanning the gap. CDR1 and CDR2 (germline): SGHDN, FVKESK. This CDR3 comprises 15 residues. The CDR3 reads CASSQGGNAKNIQYF. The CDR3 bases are TGTGCCAGCAGCCAAGGGGGAAATGCCAAAAACATTCAGTACTTC.

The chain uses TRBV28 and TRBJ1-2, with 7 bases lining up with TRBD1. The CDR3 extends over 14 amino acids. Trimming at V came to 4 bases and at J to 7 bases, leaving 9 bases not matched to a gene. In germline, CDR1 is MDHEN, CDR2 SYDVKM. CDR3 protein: CASSSPRQGFGYTF. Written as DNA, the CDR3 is TGTGCCAGCAGTTCCCCAAGACAGGGCTTTGGCTACACCTTC.

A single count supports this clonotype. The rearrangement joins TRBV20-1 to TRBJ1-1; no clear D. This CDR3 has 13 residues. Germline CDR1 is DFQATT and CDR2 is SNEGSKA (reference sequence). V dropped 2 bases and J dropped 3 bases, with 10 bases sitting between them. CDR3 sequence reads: CSARSTRDTEAFF. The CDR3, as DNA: TGCAGTGCTAGATCCACCCGGGACACTGAAGCTTTCTTT.

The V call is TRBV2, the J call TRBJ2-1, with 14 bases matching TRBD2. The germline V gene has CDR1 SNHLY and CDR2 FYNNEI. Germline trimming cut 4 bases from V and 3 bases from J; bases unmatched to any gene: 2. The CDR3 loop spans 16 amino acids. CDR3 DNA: TGTGCCAGCAGTGGGACTAGCGGGAGGATCTACAATGAGCAGTTCTTC. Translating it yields CASSGTSGRIYNEQFF.

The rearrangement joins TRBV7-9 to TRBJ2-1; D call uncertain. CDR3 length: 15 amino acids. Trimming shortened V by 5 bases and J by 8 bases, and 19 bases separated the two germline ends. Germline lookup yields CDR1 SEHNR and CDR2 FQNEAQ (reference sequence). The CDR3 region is CASSPKVRVSHEQFF. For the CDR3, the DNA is TGTGCCAGCAGCCCCAAGGTTAGGGTTTCCCATGAGCAGTTCTTC.

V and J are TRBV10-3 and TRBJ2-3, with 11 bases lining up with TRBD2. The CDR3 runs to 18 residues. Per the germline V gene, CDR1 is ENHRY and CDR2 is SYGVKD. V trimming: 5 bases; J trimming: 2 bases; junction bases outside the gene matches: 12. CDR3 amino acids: CAISTTSGSGVATDTQYF. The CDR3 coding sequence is TGTGCCATCAGTACAACTAGCGGGAGCGGTGTGGCCACAGATACGCAGTATTTT.

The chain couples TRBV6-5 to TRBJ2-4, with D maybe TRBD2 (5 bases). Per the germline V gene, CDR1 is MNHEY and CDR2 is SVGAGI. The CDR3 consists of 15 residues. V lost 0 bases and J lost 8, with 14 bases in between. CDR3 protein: CASSYSESTRDIQYF. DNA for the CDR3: TGTGCCAGCAGTTACTCGGAGTCCACGCGGGACATTCAGTACTTC.

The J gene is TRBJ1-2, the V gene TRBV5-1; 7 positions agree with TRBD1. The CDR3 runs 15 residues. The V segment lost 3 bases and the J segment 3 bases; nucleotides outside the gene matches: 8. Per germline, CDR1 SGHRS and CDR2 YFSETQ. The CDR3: CASSWDSGGDYGYTF. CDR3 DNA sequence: TGCGCCAGCAGCTGGGACAGCGGGGGGGACTATGGCTACACCTTC.

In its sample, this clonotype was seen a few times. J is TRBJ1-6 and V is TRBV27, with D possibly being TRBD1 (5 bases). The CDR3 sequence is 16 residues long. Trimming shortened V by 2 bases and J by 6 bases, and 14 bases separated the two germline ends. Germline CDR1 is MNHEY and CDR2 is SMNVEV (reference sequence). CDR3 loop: CASSLTVGAGNSPLHF. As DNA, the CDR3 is TGTGCCAGCAGTTTAACAGTCGGGGCTGGTAATTCACCCCTCCACTTT.

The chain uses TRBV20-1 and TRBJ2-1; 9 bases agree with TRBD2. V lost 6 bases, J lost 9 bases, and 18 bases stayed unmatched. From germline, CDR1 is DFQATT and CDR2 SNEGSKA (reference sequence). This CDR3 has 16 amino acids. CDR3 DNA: TGCAGTGCCCAAAGATCGTACCTAGCGGGAAGGGCTGAGCAGTTCTTC. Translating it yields CSAQRSYLAGRAEQFF.

The CDR3 is CAISAIGFSNQPQHF. Written as DNA, the CDR3 is TGTGCCATCAGTGCTATAGGGTTTAGCAATCAGCCCCAGCATTTT. V is TRBV10-3 and J is TRBJ1-5; D is uncertain. The germline CDR1 and CDR2 sequences are ENHRY and SYGVKD. The CDR3 loop spans 15 amino acids. V was cut by 4 bases and J by 0 bases, with 10 bases left in between.

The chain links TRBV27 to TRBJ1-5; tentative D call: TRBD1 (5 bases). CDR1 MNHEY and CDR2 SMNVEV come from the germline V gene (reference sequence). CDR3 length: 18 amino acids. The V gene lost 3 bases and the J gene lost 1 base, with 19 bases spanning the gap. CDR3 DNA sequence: TGTGCCAGCAGTTTGAGGGCTGGGACCGGGATGAGCAATCAGCCCCAGCATTTT. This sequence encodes CASSLRAGTGMSNQPQHF.

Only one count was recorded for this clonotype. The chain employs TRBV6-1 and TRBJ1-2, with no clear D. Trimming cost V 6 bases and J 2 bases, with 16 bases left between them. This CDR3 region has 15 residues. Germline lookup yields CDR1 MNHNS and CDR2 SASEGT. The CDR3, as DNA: TGTGCCAGCAGCCCACAAAAGGGTGGAAACTATGGCTACACCTTC. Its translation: CASSPQKGGNYGYTF.

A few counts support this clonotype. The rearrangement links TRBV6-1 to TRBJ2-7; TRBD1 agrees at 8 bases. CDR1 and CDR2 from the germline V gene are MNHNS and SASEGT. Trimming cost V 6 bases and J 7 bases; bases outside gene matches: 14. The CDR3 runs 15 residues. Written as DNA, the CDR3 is TGTGCCAGCAGCCCCACGGACAGGGAAAAAAGTGAGCAGTACTTC. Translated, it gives CASSPTDREKSEQYF.

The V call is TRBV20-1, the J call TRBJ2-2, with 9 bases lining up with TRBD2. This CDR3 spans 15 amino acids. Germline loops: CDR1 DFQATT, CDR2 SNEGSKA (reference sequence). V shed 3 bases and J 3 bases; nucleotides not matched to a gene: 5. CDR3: CSARVRGRDTGELFF. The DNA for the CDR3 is TGCAGTGCTAGGGTCCGCGGGAGGGACACCGGGGAGCTGTTTTTT.

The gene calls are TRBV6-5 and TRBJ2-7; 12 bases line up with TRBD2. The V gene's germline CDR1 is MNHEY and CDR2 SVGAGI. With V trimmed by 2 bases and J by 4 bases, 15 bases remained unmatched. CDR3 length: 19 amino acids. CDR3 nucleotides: TGTGCCAGCAGTTACCTACCCCCAACCTTAACTAGCGGGAGGTACGAGCAGTACTTC. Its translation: CASSYLPPTLTSGRYEQYF.

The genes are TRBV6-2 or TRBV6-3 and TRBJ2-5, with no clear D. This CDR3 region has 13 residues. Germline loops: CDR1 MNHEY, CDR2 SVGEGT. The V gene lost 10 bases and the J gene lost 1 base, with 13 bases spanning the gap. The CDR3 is CATTWSGQETQYF. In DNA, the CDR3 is TGTGCCACTACATGGTCAGGCCAAGAGACCCAGTACTTC.

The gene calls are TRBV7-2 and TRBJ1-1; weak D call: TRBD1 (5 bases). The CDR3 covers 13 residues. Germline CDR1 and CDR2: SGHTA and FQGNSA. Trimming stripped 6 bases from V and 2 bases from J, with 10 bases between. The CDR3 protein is CASSLQENTEAFF. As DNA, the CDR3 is TGTGCCAGCAGTTTACAGGAAAACACTGAAGCTTTCTTT.

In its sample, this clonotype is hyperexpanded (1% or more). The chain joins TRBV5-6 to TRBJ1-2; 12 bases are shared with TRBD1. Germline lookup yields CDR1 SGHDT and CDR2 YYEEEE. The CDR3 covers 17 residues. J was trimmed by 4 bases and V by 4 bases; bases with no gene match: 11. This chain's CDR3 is CASSRPGTGGAAYGYTF. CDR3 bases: TGTGCCAGCAGCCGTCCCGGGACAGGGGGCGCGGCCTATGGCTACACCTTC.

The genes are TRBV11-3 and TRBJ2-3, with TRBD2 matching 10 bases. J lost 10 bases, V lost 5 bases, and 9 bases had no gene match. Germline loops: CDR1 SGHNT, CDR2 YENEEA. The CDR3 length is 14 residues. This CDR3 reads CASSEGLSGGAQYF. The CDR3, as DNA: TGTGCCAGCAGCGAAGGGTTGAGCGGGGGGGCGCAGTATTTT.

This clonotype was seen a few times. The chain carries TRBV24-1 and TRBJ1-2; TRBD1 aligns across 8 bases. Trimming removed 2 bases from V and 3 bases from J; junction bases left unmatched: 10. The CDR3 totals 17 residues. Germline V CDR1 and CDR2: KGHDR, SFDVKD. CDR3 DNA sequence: TGTGCCACCAGTGATTCTGGGCGCAACAGGGGGTACTATGGCTACACCTTC. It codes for CATSDSGRNRGYYGYTF.

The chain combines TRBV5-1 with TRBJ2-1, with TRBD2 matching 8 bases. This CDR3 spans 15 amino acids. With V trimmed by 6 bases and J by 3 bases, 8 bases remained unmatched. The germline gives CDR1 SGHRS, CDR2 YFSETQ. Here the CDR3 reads CASIEAGTSYNEQFF. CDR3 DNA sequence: TGCGCCAGCATCGAGGCCGGGACTAGCTACAATGAGCAGTTCTTC.

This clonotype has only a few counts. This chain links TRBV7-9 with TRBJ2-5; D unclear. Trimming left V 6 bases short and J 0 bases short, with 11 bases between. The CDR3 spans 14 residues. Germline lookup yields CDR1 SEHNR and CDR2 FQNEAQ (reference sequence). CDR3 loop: CASSTTPHQETQYF. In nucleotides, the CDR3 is TGTGCCAGCAGTACCACCCCCCACCAAGAGACCCAGTACTTC.

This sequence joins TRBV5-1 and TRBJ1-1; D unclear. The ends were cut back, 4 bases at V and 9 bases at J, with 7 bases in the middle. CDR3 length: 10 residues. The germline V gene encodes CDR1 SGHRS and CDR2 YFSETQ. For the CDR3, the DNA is TGCGCCAGCAGCGGCGACCAAGCTTTCTTT. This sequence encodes CASSGDQAFF. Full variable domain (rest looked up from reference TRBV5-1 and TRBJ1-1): KAGVTQTPRYLIKTRGQQVTLSCSPISGHRSVSWYQQTPGQGLQFLFEYFSETQRNKGNFPGRFSGRQFSNSRSEMNVSTLELGDSALYLCASSGDQAFFGQGTRLTVV.

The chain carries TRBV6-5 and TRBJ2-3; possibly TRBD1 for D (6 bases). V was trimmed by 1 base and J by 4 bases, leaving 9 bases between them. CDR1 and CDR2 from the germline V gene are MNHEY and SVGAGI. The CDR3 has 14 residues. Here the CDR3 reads CASSYYRVPDTQYF. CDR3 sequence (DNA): TGTGCCAGCAGTTACTACAGGGTACCAGATACGCAGTATTTT.

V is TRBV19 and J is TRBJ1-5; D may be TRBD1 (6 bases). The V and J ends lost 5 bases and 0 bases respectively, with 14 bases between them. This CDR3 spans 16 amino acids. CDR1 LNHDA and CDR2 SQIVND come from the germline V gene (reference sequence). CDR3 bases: TGTGCCAGTAGTGCCCTGGACAGAAATAGCAATCAGCCCCAGCATTTT. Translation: CASSALDRNSNQPQHF.

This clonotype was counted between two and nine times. CDR3 protein: CASSLAGYGYTF. The CDR3 DNA follows: TGTGCCAGCAGTTTAGCGGGGTATGGCTACACCTTC. The J gene is TRBJ1-2, the V gene TRBV28; the D is unclear. Germline loops: CDR1 MDHEN, CDR2 SYDVKM. Trimming shortened V by 2 bases and J by 5 bases, and 6 bases separated the two germline ends. The CDR3 contains 12 residues.